Listed below are T cell receptor beta chains from one sample, sequenced in a study of OX40 agonist ivuxolimab in advanced cancers. Here immunoSEQ multiplex PCR was the method, and the copy in TCRdb shows in-frame clones only, minus some. The top ten clones hold under 7.5% of a sample with about 89,000 clones, around 84% of them seen once. The sequenced sample was CD4+ or CD8+ T cells sorted from blood, obtained in a trial of the OX40 agonist ivuxolimab. These receptors all stem from an adult with an advanced solid tumor such as melanoma, head and neck, liver or kidney cancer. CDR3s include the opening cysteine and the closing phenylalanine or tryptophan. D genes are given only for firm matches.

TRBD2 TRBV15 CATSRAPGTSGRYEQYF
NA TRBV27 CASSSFKEGLNTEAFF
NA TRBV5-1 CASSLVSRAAGQPQHF
TRBD1 TRBV5-1 CASSSGQVRNEQYF
NA TRBV5-4 CASSLTGEDTGELFF
NA TRBV7-9 CASSLGADATNEKLFF
TRBD1 TRBV19 CATRQEGALNQPQHF
NA TRBV21-1 CASSKEWRADYPDHQDIQYF
TRBD1 TRBV7-6 CASSLGGQGRTEAFF
NA TRBV7-2 CASSLVGGGNQPQHF
NA TRBV6-5 CASSYTHEETQYF
NA TRBV7-2 CASSFLPGERNSPLHF
NA TRBV11-3 CASSLEHNEQFF
NA TRBV11-1 CASSLGEGIGHGYTF
NA TRBV7-3 CASSSGSGVQYF
NA TRBV5-1 CASTTNTGELFF
TRBD1 TRBV29-1 CSVLRGPGEQYF
NA TRBV19 CASSIDPGLAYGYTF
NA TRBV2 CASSDRSVETQYF